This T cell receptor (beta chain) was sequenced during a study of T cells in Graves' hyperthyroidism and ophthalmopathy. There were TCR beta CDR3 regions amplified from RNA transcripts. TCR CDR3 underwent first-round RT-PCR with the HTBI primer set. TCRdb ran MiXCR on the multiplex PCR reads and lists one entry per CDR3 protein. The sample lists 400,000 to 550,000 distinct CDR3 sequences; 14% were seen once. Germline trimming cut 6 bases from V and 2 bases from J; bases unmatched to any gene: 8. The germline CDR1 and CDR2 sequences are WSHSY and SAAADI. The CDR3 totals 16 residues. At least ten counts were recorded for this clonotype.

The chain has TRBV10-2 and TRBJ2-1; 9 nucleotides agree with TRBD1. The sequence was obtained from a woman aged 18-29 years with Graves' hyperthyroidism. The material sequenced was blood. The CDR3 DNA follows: TGCGCCAGCAGATTCCCGGGACAGGGACCCTACAATGAGCAGTTCTTC. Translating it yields CASRFPGQGPYNEQFF.